These 2 T cell receptor beta chains originate from one sample sequenced in a study of post-analysis software for immune sequencing data. Overall study results and limits: The study found TRBV5-6, TRBV5-1 and TRBV20-1 among five TRBV segments more frequent in patients than controls.

For these TCRs, the target antigens are not known. cDNA libraries of TCR beta carried unique molecular identifiers. TCRdb analysed the PCR reads with MiXCR anew, one entry per CDR3 protein. Here the sample spans hundreds of thousands of distinct CDR3 sequences, approximately 53% being singletons. The sequenced material came from blood. These receptors were obtained from a girl under 18 with multiple sclerosis.

The chain recombines TRBV7-9 with TRBJ1-5; no reliable D call. The CDR3 sequence is 15 residues long. Germline loops: CDR1 SEHNR, CDR2 FQNEAQ (reference sequence). Trimming took off 1 base at V and 4 bases at J, with 11 bases between the two ends. CDR3 residues: CASSLGSFPNQPQHF. The DNA of the CDR3 is TGTGCCAGCAGCTTAGGGTCCTTCCCTAATCAGCCCCAGCATTTT.

This clonotype was seen only once. This chain connects TRBV20-1 to TRBJ2-1; 11 bases are a match to TRBD1. This CDR3 spans 17 amino acids. Germline V CDR1 and CDR2: DFQATT, SNEGSKA (reference sequence). Unmatched junction bases numbered 17, after V lost 6 bases and J lost 7 bases. CDR3 region: CSATSPHNRDRGNEQFF. CDR3 DNA: TGCAGTGCCACAAGCCCTCACAACCGGGACAGGGGGAATGAGCAGTTCTTC.